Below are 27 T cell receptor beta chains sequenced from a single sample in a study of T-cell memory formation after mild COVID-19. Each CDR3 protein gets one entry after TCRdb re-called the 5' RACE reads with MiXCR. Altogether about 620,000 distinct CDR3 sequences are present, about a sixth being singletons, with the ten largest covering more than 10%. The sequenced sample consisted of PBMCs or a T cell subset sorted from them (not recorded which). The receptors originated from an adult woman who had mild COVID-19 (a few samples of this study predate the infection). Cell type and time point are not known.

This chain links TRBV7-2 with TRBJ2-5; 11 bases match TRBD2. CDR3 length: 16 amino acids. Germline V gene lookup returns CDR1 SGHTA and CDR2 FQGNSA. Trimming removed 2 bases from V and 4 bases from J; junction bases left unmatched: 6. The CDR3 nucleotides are TGTGCCAGCAGCTTACAGTTAGCGGGAGGGCTAGAGACCCAGTACTTC. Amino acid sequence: CASSLQLAGGLETQYF.

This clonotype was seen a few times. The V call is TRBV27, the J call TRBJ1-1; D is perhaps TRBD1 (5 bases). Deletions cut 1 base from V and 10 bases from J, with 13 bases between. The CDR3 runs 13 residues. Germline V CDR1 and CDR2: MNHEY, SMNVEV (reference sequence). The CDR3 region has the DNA TGTGCCAGCAGTTTATGGACGGGGCAGGTAGCTTTCTTT. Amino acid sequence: CASSLWTGQVAFF.

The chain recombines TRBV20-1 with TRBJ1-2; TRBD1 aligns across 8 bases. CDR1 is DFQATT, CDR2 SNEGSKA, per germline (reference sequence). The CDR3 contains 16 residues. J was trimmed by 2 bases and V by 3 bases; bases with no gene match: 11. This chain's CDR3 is CSARATGGEGNYGYTF. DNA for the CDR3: TGCAGTGCTAGGGCCACAGGGGGAGAAGGAAACTATGGCTACACCTTC.

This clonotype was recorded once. CDR3 DNA: TGCGCCAGCAGCCCGATGATCGGGGAAAAACTGTTTTTT. Amino acids: CASSPMIGEKLFF. The V call is TRBV4-1, the J call TRBJ1-4; D is ambiguous. CDR3 length: 13 amino acids. CDR1 is MGHRA and CDR2 is YSYEKL in the germline V gene. V dropped 4 bases and J dropped 8 bases, with 11 bases sitting between them.

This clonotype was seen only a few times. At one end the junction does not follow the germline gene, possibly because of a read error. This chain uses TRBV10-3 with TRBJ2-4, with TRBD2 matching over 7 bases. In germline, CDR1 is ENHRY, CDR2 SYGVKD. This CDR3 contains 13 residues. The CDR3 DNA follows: TGTGCCATCAGTGAGTCGGAGGGACTACGAGTTCACTTC. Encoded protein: CAISESEGLRVHF.

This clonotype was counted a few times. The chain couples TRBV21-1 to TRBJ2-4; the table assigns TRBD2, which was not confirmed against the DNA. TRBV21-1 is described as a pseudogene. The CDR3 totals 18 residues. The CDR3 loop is CASSNFEGRTLAKNIQYF. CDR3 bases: TGTGCCAGCAGCAATTTTGAGGGCAGGACCCTAGCCAAAAACATTCAGTACTTC.

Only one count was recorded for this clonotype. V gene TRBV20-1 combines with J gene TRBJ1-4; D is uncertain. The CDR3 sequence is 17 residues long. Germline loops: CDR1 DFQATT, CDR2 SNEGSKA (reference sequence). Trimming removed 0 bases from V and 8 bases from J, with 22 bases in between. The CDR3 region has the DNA TGCAGTGCTAGAGATTATGTGACACACCTGGTAGGAGAAAAACTGTTTTTT. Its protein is CSARDYVTHLVGEKLFF.

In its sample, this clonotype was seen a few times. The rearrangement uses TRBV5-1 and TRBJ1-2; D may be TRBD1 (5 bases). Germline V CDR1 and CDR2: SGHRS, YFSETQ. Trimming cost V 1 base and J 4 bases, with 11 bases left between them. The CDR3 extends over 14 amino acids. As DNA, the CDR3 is TGCGCCAGCAGCTTGCGGGGGGATGGCTATGGCTACACCTTC. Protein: CASSLRGDGYGYTF.

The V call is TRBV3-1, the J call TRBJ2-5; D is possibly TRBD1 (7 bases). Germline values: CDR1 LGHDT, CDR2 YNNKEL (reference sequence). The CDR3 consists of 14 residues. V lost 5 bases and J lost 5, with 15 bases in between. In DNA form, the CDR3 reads TGTGCCAGCAGCGCGGGACAGTCCCCGGAGACCCAGTACTTC. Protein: CASSAGQSPETQYF.

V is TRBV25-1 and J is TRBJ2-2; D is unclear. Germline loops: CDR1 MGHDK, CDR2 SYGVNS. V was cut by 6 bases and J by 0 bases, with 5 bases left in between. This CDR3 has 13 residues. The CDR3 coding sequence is TGTGCCAGCAGATCTACGAACACCGGGGAGCTGTTTTTT. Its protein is CASRSTNTGELFF.

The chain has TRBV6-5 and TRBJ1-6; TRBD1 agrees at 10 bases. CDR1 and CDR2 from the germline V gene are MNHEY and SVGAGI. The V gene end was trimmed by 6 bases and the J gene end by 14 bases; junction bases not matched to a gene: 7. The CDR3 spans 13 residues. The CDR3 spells CASRGTGANALHF. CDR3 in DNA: TGTGCCAGCAGAGGGACAGGGGCTAACGCCCTCCACTTT.

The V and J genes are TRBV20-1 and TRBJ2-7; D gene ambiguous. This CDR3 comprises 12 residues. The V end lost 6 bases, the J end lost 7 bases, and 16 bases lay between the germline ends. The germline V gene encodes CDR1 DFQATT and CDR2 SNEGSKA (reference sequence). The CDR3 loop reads CSAAGSLVEQYF. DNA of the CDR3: TGCAGTGCAGCCGGGTCCCTCGTAGAGCAGTACTTC.

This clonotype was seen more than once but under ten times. The CDR3: CASSYSRLTGEQFF. The CDR3 DNA sequence: TGTGCCAGCAGTTACTCGCGCCTGACTGGTGAGCAGTTCTTC. The chain employs TRBV6-5 and TRBJ2-1, with no clear D. CDR1 and CDR2 from the germline V gene are MNHEY and SVGAGI. The CDR3 loop spans 14 amino acids. Between the trimmed V and J ends, which lost 0 bases and 9 bases, there was a span of 12 bases.

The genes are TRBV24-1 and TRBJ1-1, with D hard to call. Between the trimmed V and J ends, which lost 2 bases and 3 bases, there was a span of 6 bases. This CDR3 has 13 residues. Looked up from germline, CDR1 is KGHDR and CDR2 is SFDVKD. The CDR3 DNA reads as TGTGCCACCAGTGATTCCGGATACACTGAAGCTTTCTTT. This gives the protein CATSDSGYTEAFF.

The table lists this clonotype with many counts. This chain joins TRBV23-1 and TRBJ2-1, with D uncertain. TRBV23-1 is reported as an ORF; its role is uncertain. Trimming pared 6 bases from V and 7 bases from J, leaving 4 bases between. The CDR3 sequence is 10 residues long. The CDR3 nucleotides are TGCGCCAGCAGCGGGAATGAGCAGTTCTTC. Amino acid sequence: CASSGNEQFF.

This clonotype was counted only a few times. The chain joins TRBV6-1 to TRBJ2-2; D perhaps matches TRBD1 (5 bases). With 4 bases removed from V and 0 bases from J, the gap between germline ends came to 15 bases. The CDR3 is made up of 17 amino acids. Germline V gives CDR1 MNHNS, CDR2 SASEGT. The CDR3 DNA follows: TGTGCCAGCAGTGTCAACCCCAGGGTTTCGAACACCGGGGAGCTGTTTTTT. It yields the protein CASSVNPRVSNTGELFF.

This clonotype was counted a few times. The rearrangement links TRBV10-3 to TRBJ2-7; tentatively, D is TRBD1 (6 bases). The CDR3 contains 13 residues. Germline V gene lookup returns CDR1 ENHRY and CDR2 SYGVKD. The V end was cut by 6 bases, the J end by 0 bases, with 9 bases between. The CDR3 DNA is TGTGCCATCAGCCGGGACATCTCCTACGAGCAGTACTTC. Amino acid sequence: CAISRDISYEQYF.

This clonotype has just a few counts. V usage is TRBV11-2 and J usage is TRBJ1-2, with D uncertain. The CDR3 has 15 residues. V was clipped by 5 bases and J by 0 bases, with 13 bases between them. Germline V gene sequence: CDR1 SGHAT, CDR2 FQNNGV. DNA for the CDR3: TGTGCCAGCAGCGCCCTGGGAACAGCTAACTATGGCTACACCTTC. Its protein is CASSALGTANYGYTF.

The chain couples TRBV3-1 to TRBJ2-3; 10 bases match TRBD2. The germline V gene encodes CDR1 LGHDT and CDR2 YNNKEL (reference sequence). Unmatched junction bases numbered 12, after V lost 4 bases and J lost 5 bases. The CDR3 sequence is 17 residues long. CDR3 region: CASSPLERGGRGDTQYF. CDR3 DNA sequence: TGTGCCAGCAGCCCTCTGGAGCGGGGGGGCCGGGGAGATACGCAGTATTTT.

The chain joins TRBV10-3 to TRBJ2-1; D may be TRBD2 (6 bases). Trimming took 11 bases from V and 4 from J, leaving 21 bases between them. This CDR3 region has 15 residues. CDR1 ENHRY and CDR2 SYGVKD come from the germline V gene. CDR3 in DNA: TGTGCCTCGAGAGGGACGGGAGCTCAGTACAATGAGCAGTTCTTC. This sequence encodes CASRGTGAQYNEQFF.

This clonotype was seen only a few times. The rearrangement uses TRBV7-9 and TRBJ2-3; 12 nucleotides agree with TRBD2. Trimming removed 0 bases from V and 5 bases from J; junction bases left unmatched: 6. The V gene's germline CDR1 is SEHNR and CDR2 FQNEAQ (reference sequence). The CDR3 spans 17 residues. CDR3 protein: CASSLALAGGPGDTQYF. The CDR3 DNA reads TGTGCCAGCAGCTTAGCCCTAGCGGGAGGGCCAGGAGATACGCAGTATTTT.

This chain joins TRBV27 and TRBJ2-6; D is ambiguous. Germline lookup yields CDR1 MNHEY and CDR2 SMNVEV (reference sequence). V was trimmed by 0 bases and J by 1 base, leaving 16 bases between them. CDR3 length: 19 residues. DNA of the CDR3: TGTGCCAGCAGTTTATCCGCAACCTCGTATAGGTCTGGGGCCAACGTCCTGACTTTC. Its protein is CASSLSATSYRSGANVLTF.

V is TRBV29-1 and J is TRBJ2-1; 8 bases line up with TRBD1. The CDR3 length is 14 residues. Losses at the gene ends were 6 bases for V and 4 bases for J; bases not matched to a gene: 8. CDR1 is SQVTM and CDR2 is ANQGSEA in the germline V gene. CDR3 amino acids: CSVRGQGGYNEQFF. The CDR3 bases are TGCAGCGTCCGCGGACAGGGAGGATACAATGAGCAGTTCTTC.

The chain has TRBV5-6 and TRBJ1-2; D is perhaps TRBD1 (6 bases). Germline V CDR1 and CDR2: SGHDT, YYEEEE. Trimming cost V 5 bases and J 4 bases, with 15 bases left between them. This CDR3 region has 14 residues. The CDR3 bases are TGTGCCAGCAGACAGGGATCTTCGGCCTATGGCTACACCTTC. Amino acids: CASRQGSSAYGYTF.

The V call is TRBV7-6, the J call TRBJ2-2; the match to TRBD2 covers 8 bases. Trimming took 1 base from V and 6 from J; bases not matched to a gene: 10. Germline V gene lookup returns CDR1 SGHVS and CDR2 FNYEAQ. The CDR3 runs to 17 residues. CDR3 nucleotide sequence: TGTGCCAGCAGCTTAGGATCTGGGACTAGATGGGCCGGGGAGCTGTTTTTT. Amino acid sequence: CASSLGSGTRWAGELFF.

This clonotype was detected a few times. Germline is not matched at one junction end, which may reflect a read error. The CDR3 DNA is TGTGCCAGCTGCTTAGTCTGGGACAGGGGGTCAGATGGCTACACCTTC. This codes for CASCLVWDRGSDGYTF. This chain uses TRBV7-9 with TRBJ1-2; 11 bases map to TRBD1. This CDR3 has 16 residues. CDR1 is SEHNR, CDR2 FQNEAQ, per germline (reference sequence).

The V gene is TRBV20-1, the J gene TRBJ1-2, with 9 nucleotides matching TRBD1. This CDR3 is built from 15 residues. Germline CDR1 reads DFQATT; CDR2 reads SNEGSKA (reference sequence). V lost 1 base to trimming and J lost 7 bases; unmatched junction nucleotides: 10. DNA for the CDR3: TGCAGTGCTAGAGGGACAGGGGACATAAACCGTGGCTACACCTTC. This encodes CSARGTGDINRGYTF.